The 8 T cell receptor beta chains given below trace back to one sample, sequenced in a study of blood T cell repertoires in COVID-19. This table comes from immunoSEQ multiplex PCR, and its TCRdb copy is limited to in-frame clones, with some not included. The data contain more than 85,000 clones, 70% to 80% of them singletons. Specimen: peripheral blood. All receptors derive from a man aged 60-69 years with active or convalescent COVID-19.

V gene TRBV7-2 combines with J gene TRBJ2-5; 10 bases match TRBD1. This CDR3 region has 15 residues. The J segment lost 0 bases and the V segment lost 5 bases, leaving 3 bases of the junction unmatched. The germline V gene encodes CDR1 SGHTA and CDR2 FQGNSA. The CDR3 sequence is CASSVGTGDQETQYF. The CDR3 DNA reads as TGTGCCAGCAGCGTCGGGACAGGGGACCAAGAGACCCAGTACTTC.

This sequence joins TRBV2 and TRBJ2-5, with TRBD2 identical over 9 bases. The CDR3 is 15 amino acids. V was pared by 6 bases and J by 4 bases, with 9 bases of the junction left unmatched. Germline CDR1 reads SNHLY; CDR2 reads FYNNEI. The CDR3 coding sequence is TGTGCCAGCAGGCGGGGAGCGGGAGGCAGAGAGACCCAGTACTTC. It translates to CASRRGAGGRETQYF.

The V gene is TRBV7-6, the J gene TRBJ2-1; TRBD1 matches at 7 bases. CDR1 is SGHVS, CDR2 FNYEAQ, per germline. Trimming cost V 4 bases and J 5 bases; bases outside gene matches: 5. The CDR3 sequence is 14 residues long. The CDR3 sequence is CASSSLGQNNEQFF. The CDR3 coding sequence is TGTGCCAGCAGCTCCCTGGGACAGAACAATGAGCAGTTCTTC.

The rearrangement links TRBV29-1 to TRBJ1-2; D may be TRBD1 (5 bases). CDR3 length equals 12 residues. Germline V CDR1 and CDR2: SQVTM, ANQGSEA. The V end was cut by 4 bases, the J end by 8 bases, with 14 bases between. CDR3 DNA sequence: TGCAGCGTTGGCGGGACCATAGGCGGCTACACCTTC. It codes for CSVGGTIGGYTF.

The V call is TRBV27, the J call TRBJ1-2; 8 bases fit TRBD1. The V and J ends lost 5 bases and 4 bases, in that order; junction bases with no gene match: 6. Looked up from germline, CDR1 is MNHEY and CDR2 is SMNVEV (reference sequence). The CDR3 runs to 14 residues. DNA of the CDR3: TGTGCCAGCAGTAAGACAGGGGCCGGCTATGGCTACACCTTC. Its protein product is CASSKTGAGYGYTF.

The V and J genes are TRBV3-1 (or the pseudogene TRBV3-2) and TRBJ1-2, with a possible D match to TRBD1 (5 bases). This CDR3 has 13 amino acids. The V and J ends lost 8 bases and 0 bases respectively, with 10 bases between them. Germline V gene sequence: CDR1 LGHDT, CDR2 YNNKEL (reference sequence). Here the CDR3 DNA reads TGTGCCAGCGGGGCCAGATCTAACTATGGCTACACCTTC. Translating it yields CASGARSNYGYTF.

The chain couples TRBV6-5 to TRBJ2-7, with D maybe TRBD2 (6 bases). Germline-derived CDR1 and CDR2 are MNHEY and SVGAGI. V dropped 7 bases and J dropped 3 bases, with 16 bases sitting between them. The CDR3 has 14 residues. The CDR3 region is CASMAGPMVYEQYV. In DNA form, the CDR3 reads TGTGCCAGCATGGCGGGACCCATGGTCTACGAGCAGTACGTC.

V and J are TRBV25-1 and TRBJ1-6; 9 bases map to TRBD1. The CDR3 covers 15 residues. V gave up 5 bases and J gave up 5 bases; unmatched junction bases: 4. The germline gives CDR1 MGHDK, CDR2 SYGVNS. The CDR3 spells CASSTQGAHNSPLHF. The CDR3 bases are TGTGCCAGCAGTACACAGGGGGCTCATAATTCACCCCTCCACTTT.